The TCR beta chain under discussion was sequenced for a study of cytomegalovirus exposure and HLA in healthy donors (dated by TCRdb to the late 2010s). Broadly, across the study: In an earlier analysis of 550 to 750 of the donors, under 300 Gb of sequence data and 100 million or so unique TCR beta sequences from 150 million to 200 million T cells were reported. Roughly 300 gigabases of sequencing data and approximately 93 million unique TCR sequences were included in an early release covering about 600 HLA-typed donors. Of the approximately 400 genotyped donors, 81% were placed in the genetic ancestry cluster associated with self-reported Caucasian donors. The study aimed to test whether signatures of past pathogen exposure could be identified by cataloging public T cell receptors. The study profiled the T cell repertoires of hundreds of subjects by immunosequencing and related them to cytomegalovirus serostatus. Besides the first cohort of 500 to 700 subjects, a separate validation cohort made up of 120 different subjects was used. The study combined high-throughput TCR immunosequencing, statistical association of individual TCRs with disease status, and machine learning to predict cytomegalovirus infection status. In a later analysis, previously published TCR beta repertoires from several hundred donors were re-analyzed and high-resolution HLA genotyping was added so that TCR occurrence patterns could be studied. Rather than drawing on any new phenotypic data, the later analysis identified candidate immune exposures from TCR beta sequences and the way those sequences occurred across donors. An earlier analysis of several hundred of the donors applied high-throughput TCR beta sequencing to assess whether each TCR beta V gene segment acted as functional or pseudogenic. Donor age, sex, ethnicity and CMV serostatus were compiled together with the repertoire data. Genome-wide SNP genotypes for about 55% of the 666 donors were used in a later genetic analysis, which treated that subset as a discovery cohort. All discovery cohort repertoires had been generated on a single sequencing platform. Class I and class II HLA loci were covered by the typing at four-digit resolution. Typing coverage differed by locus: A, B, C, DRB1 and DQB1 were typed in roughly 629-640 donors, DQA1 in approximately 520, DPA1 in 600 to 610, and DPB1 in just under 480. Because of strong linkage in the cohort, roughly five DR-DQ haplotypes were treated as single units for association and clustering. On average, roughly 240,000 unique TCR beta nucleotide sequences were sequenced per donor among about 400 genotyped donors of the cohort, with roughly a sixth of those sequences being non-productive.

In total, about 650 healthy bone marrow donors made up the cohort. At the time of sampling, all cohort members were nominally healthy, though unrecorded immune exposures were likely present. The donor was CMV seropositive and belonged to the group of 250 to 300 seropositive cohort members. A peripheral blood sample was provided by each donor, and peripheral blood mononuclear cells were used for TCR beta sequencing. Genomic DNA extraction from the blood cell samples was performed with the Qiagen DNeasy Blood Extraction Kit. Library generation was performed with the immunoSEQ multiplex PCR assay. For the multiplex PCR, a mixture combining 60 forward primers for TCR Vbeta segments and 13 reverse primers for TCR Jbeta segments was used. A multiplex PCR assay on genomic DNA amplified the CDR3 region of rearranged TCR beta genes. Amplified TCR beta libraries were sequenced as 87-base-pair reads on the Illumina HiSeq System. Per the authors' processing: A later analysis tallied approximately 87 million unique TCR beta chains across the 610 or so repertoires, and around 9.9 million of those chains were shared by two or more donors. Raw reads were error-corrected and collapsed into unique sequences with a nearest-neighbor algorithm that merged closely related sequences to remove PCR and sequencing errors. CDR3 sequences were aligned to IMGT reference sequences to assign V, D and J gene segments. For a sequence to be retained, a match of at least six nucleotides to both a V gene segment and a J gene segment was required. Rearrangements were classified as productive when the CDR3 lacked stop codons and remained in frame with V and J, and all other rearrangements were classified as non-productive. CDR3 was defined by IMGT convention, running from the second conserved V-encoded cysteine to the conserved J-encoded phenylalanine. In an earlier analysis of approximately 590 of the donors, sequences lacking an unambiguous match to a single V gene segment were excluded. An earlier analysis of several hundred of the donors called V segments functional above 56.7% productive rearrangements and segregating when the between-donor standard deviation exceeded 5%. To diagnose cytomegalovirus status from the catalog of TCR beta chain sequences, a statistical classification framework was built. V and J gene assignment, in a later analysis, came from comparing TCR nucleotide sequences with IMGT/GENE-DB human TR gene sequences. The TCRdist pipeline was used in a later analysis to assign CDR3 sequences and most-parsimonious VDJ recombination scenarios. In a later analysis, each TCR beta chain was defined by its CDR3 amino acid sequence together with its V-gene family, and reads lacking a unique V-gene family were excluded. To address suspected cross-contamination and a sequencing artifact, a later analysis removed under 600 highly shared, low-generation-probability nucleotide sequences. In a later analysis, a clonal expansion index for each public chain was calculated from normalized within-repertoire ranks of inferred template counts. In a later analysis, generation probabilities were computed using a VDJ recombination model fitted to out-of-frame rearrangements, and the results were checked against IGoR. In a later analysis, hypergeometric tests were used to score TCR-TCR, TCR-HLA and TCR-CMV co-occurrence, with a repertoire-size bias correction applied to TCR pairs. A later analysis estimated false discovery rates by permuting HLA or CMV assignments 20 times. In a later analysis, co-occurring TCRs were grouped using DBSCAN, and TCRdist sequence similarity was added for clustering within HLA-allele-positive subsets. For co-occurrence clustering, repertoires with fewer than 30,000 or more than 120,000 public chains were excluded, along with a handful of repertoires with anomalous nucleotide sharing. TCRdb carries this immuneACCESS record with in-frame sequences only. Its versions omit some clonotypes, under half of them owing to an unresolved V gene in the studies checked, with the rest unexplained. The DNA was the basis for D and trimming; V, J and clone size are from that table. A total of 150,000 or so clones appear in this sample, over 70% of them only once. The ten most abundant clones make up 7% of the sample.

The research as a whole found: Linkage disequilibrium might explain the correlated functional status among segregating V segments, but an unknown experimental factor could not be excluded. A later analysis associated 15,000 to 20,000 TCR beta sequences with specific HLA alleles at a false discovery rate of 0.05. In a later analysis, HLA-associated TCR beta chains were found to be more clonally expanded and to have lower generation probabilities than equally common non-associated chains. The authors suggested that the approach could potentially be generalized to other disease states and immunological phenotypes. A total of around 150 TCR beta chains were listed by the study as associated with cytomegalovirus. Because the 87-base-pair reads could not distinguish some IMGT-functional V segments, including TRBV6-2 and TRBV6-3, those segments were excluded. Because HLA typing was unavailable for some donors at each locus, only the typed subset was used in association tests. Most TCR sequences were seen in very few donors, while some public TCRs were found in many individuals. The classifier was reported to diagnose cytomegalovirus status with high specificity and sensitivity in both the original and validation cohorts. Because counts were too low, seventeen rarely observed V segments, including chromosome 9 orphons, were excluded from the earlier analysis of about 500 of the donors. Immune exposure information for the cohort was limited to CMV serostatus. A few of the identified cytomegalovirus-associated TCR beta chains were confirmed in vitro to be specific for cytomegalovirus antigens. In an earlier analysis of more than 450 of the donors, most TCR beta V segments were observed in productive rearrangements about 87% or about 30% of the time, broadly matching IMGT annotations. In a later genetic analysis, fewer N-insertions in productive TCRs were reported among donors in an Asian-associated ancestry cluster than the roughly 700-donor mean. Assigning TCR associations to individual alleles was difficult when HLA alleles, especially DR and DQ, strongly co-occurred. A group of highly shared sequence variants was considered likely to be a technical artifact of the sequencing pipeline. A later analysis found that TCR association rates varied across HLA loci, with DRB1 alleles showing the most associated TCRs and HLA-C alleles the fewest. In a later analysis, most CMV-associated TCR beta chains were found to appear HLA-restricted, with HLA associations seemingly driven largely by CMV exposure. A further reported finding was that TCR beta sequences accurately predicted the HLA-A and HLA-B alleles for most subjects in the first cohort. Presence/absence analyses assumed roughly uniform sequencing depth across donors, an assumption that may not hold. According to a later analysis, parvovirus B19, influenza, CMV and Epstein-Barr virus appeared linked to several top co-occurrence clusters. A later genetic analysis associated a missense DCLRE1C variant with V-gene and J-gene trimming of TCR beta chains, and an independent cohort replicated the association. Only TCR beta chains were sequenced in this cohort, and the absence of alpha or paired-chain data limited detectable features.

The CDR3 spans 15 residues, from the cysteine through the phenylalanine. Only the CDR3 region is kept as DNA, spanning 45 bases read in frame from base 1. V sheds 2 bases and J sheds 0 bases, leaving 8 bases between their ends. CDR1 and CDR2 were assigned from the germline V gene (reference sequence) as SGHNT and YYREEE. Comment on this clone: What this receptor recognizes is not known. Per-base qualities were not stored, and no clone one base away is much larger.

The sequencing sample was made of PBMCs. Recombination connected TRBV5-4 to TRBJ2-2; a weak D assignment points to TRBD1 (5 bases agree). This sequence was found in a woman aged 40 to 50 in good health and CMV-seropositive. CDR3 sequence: CASSLRQTNTGELFF. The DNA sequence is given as TGTGCCAGCAGCTTACGACAGACGAACACCGGGGAGCTGTTTTTT. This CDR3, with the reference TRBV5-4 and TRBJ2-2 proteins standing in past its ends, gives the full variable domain ETGVTQSPTHLIKTRGQQVTLRCSSQSGHNTVSWYQQALGQGPQFIFQYYREEENGRGNFPPRFSGLQFPNYSSELNVNALELDDSALYLCASSLRQTNTGELFFGEGSRLTVL.